This T cell receptor (beta chain) was identified during a study of technical replicates of blood from a handful of donors. TCRdb's copy holds only in-frame clones and misses some; the assay was immunoSEQ multiplex PCR. The data show some 67,000 clones, 95% to 98% seen once. Germline values: CDR1 LNHDA, CDR2 SQIVND (reference sequence). The CDR3 has 15 residues. With 11 bases removed from V and 0 bases from J, the gap between germline ends came to 19 bases. Sequenced input: T cells isolated from PBMCs. This clonotype was obtained from a human donor in good health. The V and J genes are TRBV19 and TRBJ1-1; D is perhaps TRBD1 (5 bases). The CDR3 loop is CASTPGMAMNTEAFF. The CDR3 nucleotides are TGTGCCTCCACTCCAGGGATGGCCATGAACACTGAAGCTTTCTTT.